The 20 T cell receptor beta chains below come from one sample, sequenced in a study of blood T cell repertoires in COVID-19. The protocol was immunoSEQ multiplex PCR, while the TCRdb copy is restricted to in-frame clones and leaves out a portion. Here the sample spans 95,000 to 130,000 clones, around nine tenths being singletons. The specimen sequenced was peripheral blood. These receptors all come from a human donor with active COVID-19. The donor label of this sample is uncertain.

This chain connects TRBV4-1 to TRBJ1-2; D remains unclear. The CDR3 sequence is 14 residues long. The germline V and J ends were trimmed by 4 bases and 4 bases, with 13 bases remaining between them. Looked up from germline, CDR1 is MGHRA and CDR2 is YSYEKL. CDR3 DNA: TGCGCCAGCAGCCCCGGTCAACGAGGCTATGGCTACACCTTC. The encoded protein is CASSPGQRGYGYTF.

CDR3 nucleotides: TGTGCCAGCCACCTGACTAGCGGGGGGTACAATGAGCAGTTCTTC. Its translation is CASHLTSGGYNEQFF. V gene TRBV6-5 combines with J gene TRBJ2-1, with 13 bases identical to TRBD2. V shed 8 bases and J 4 bases; nucleotides not matched to a gene: 5. This CDR3 comprises 15 residues. The germline gives CDR1 MNHEY, CDR2 SVGAGI.

The table lists this clone with a count of one. The rearrangement joins TRBV2 to TRBJ2-5; TRBD2 matches at 10 bases. After removal of 6 bases from V and 5 bases from J, the junction contained 12 bases not matched to a gene. Germline V CDR1 and CDR2: SNHLY, FYNNEI. This CDR3 region has 16 residues. CDR3 nucleotides: TGTGCCAGCAGGTCCAGCGGGGGGGCGGGGGCTGAGACCCAGTACTTC. Its translation is CASRSSGGAGAETQYF. Drawing the rest from reference TRBV2 and TRBJ2-5, the complete variable domain is EPEVTQTPSHQVTQMGQEVILRCVPISNHLYFYWYRQILGQKVEFLVSFYNNEISEKSEIFDDQFSVERPDGSNFTLKIRSTKLEDSAMYFCASRSSGGAGAETQYFGPGTRLLVL.

The chain recombines TRBV5-1 with TRBJ2-2; possible D gene TRBD2, 6 bases. V lost 4 bases and J 4 bases, leaving 17 bases between the germline ends. The CDR3 is made up of 16 amino acids. Germline CDR1 reads SGHRS; CDR2 reads YFSETQ. The CDR3, as DNA: TGCGCCAGCAGCCGCGTGGAGGGATGGGCCACCGGGGAGCTGTTTTTT. Translation: CASSRVEGWATGELFF.

This chain uses TRBV28 with TRBJ1-2, with a tentative D call TRBD1 (5 bases). From germline, CDR1 is MDHEN and CDR2 SYDVKM. V lost 4 bases to trimming and J lost 5 bases, with 17 bases between them. The CDR3 has 15 residues. CDR3 bases: TGTGCCAGCAGTTCAGGACATCTCCTGGGGTATGGCTACACCTTC. Translating gives CASSSGHLLGYGYTF.

V usage is TRBV3-1 (or the pseudogene TRBV3-2) and J usage is TRBJ2-5, with 12 positions matching TRBD1. CDR3 length: 17 amino acids. Germline V gene sequence: CDR1 LGHDT, CDR2 YNNKEL (reference sequence). V trimming: 4 bases; J trimming: 1 base; junction bases outside the gene matches: 7. For the CDR3, the DNA is TGTGCCAGCAGCCCGGGACAGGGGGCCTTATTCCAAGAGACCCAGTACTTC. It encodes CASSPGQGALFQETQYF.

The rearrangement uses TRBV6-6 and TRBJ2-1, with 8 bases that match TRBD2. This CDR3 region has 16 residues. The germline V gene encodes CDR1 MNHNY and CDR2 SVGAGI (reference sequence). V was clipped by 4 bases and J by 0 bases; unmatched bases: 5. CDR3 residues: CASSSAAGDSYNEQFF. CDR3 sequence (DNA): TGTGCCAGCAGTTCCGCAGCGGGGGACTCCTACAATGAGCAGTTCTTC.

This clone was found a few times. The chain recombines TRBV5-1 with TRBJ1-5; TRBD1 agrees at 9 bases. There are 15 residues in the CDR3. Germline CDR1 SGHRS, CDR2 YFSETQ. Losses at the gene ends were 2 bases for V and 5 bases for J; bases not matched to a gene: 5. The CDR3 DNA sequence: TGCGCCAGCAGCTTAACAGGGGGCGAGGATCAGCCCCAGCATTTT. Translation gives CASSLTGGEDQPQHF.

This sequence joins TRBV19 and TRBJ2-3; possible D gene TRBD1, 6 bases. The CDR3 is 14 residues long. Germline V gives CDR1 LNHDA, CDR2 SQIVND (reference sequence). With 7 bases removed from V and 2 bases from J, the gap between germline ends came to 13 bases. The CDR3 sequence: CASKEQGDTDTQYF. CDR3 bases: TGTGCCAGTAAGGAACAGGGTGACACAGATACGCAGTATTTT. Full variable domain (missing parts from reference TRBV19 and TRBJ2-3): DGGITQSPKYLFRKEGQNVTLSCEQNLNHDAMYWYRQDPGQGLRLIYYSQIVNDFQKGDIAEGYSVSREKKESFPLTVTSAQKNPTAFYLCASKEQGDTDTQYFGPGTRLTVL.

The chain couples TRBV7-2 to TRBJ2-1; TRBD2 matches at 16 bases. Germline lookup yields CDR1 SGHTA and CDR2 FQGNSA. The CDR3 runs 16 residues. With 5 bases clipped from V and 9 bases from J, the junction kept 7 bases outside the gene matches. The CDR3 sequence: CASSPGLAGGPSEQFF. CDR3 bases: TGTGCCAGCAGCCCGGGACTAGCGGGGGGGCCGAGTGAGCAGTTCTTC.

This clone has just a few counts. V and J are TRBV28 and TRBJ1-2, with 10 bases aligning to TRBD1. The CDR3 totals 13 residues. V lost 6 bases to trimming and J lost 4 bases; unmatched junction nucleotides: 2. Germline assignment: CDR1 MDHEN and CDR2 SYDVKM. The CDR3 DNA reads TGTGCCAGCAGGACAGGGGGCGGCTATGGCTACACCTTC. Protein: CASRTGGGYGYTF.

This clone was observed once. The J gene is TRBJ2-1, the V gene TRBV27; possible D gene TRBD1, 5 bases. CDR1 and CDR2 (germline): MNHEY, SMNVEV (reference sequence). The length of the CDR3 is 19 residues. Trimming cost V 6 bases and J 1 base, with 25 bases left between them. CDR3 bases: TGTGCCAGCAGCCTAGGGGCGAGACGGGTGGCGGCGTCCTACAATGAGCAGTTCTTC. The encoded protein is CASSLGARRVAASYNEQFF.

This CDR3 reads CASSLLVWEKLFF. Here the CDR3 DNA reads TGTGCCAGCAGCTTATTAGTTTGGGAAAAACTGTTTTTT. The chain joins TRBV7-2 to TRBJ1-4; the D is unclear. V lost 2 bases and J lost 8, with 9 bases in between. Germline CDR1 and CDR2: SGHTA and FQGNSA. CDR3 size: 13 residues.

The chain links TRBV25-1 to TRBJ2-7; 8 bases fit TRBD1. Germline V CDR1 and CDR2: MGHDK, SYGVNS. Trimming removed 5 bases from V and 0 bases from J; junction bases left unmatched: 6. CDR3 length: 15 amino acids. Written as DNA, the CDR3 is TGTGCCAGCAGTAGGGGACAGGTCAGCTCCTACGAGCAGTACTTC. Its protein is CASSRGQVSSYEQYF.

This clone is labeled medium-sized. J is TRBJ1-5 and V is TRBV11-3, with 9 nucleotides matching TRBD1. The V segment lost 5 bases and the J segment 6 bases; nucleotides outside the gene matches: 11. The CDR3 loop spans 16 amino acids. Germline CDR1 SGHNT, CDR2 YENEEA. Written as DNA, the CDR3 is TGTGCCAGCAGCCGAGGGGACAGGGTGTTCGGTCAGCCCCAGCATTTT. This sequence encodes CASSRGDRVFGQPQHF.

The J gene is TRBJ1-4, the V gene TRBV28; TRBD1 aligns across 9 bases. The length of the CDR3 is 15 residues. The junction had 4 bases not matched to a gene; V was cut back by 5 bases and J by 3 bases. The germline CDR1 and CDR2 sequences are MDHEN and SYDVKM. The CDR3 sequence is CASSTRQGANEKLFF. For the CDR3, the DNA is TGTGCCAGCAGTACAAGACAGGGGGCTAATGAAAAACTGTTTTTT.

The chain joins TRBV2 to TRBJ1-5, with D possibly TRBD1 on 5 matching bases. The CDR3 has 15 residues. V gave up 7 bases and J gave up 2 bases, with 15 bases separating them. The germline gives CDR1 SNHLY, CDR2 FYNNEI. CDR3 sequence (DNA): TGTGCCAGCACCGAACGGGGGGACCGCAATCAGCCCCAGCATTTT. Translating it yields CASTERGDRNQPQHF.

The J gene is TRBJ1-4, the V gene TRBV3-1 (or the pseudogene TRBV3-2); D perhaps matches TRBD1 (5 bases). Germline CDR1 reads LGHDT; CDR2 reads YNNKEL (reference sequence). Trimming left V 1 base short and J 4 bases short, with 10 bases between. The CDR3 spans 15 residues. The CDR3, as DNA: TGTGCCAGCAGCCAAGGCGGCCAGGGTAATGAAAAACTGTTTTTT. The encoded protein is CASSQGGQGNEKLFF.

The J gene is TRBJ2-3, the V gene TRBV18, with D perhaps TRBD1 (6 bases). CDR3 length equals 15 residues. CDR1 and CDR2 (germline): KGHSH, LQKENI. V shed 3 bases and J shed 4 bases, with 14 bases lying between them. CDR3 coding DNA: TGTGCCAGCTCACCCCCGAGGACAGAGGCAGATACGCAGTATTTT. Its translation: CASSPPRTEADTQYF.

CDR3 amino acids: CAGDRRRHGYTF. The CDR3 nucleotides read TGTGCCGGGGACAGGCGAAGACACGGCTACACCTTC. This chain uses TRBV19 with TRBJ1-2; 8 bases align to TRBD1. Trimming at V came to 11 bases and at J to 8 bases, leaving 10 bases not matched to a gene. The CDR3 is made up of 12 amino acids. Germline V gene data show CDR1 as LNHDA and CDR2 as SQIVND (reference sequence).